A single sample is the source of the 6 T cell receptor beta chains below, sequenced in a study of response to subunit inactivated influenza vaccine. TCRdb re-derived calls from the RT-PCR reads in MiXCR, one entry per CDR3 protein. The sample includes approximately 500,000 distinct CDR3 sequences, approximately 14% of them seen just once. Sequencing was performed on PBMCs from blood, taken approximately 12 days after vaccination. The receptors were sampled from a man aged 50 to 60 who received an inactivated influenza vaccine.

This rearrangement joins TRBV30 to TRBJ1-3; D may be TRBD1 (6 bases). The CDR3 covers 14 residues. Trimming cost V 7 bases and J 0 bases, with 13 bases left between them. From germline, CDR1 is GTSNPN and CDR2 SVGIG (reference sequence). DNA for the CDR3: TGTGCCTTATTGGGACACCTCTCTGGAAACACCATATATTTT. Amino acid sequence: CALLGHLSGNTIYF. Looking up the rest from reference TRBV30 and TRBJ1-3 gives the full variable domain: SQTIHQWPATLVQPVGSPLSLECTVEGTSNPNLYWYRQAAGRGLQLLFYSVGIGQISSEVPQNLSASRPQDRQFILSSKKLLLSDSGFYLCALLGHLSGNTIYFGEGSWLTVV.

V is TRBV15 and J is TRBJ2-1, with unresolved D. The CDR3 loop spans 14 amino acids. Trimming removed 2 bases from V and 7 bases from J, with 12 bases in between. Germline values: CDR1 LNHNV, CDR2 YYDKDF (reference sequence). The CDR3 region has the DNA TGTGCCACCAGCAGATTATCGATAGAAAATGAGCAGTTCTTC. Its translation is CATSRLSIENEQFF. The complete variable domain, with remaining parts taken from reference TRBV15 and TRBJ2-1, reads DAMVIQNPRYQVTQFGKPVTLSCSQTLNHNVMYWYQQKSSQAPKLLFHYYDKDFNNEADTPDNFQSRRPNTSFCFLDIRSPGLGDTAMYLCATSRLSIENEQFFGPGTRLTVL.

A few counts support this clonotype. DNA for the CDR3: TGTGCCAGCAGAGACATGGTTGAGCAGTTCTTC. This codes for CASRDMVEQFF. The V call is TRBV6-2 or TRBV6-3, the J call TRBJ2-1; D is undetermined. The CDR3 loop spans 11 amino acids. The V end lost 6 bases, the J end lost 9 bases, and 9 bases lay between the germline ends. Germline V gives CDR1 MNHEY, CDR2 SVGEGT.

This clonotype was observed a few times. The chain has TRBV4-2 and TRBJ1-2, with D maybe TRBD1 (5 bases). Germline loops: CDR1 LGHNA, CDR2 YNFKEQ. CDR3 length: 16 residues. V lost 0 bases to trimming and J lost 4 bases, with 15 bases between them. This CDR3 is CASSQDGASLGYGYTF. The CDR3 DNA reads TGTGCCAGCAGCCAAGATGGGGCTTCCCTGGGCTATGGCTACACCTTC.

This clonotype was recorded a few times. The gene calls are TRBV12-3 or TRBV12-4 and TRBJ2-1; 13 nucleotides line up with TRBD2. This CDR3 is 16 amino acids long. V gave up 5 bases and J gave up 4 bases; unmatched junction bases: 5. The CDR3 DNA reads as TGTGCCAGCAGTCGGACTAGCGGGGGAAATTACAATGAGCAGTTCTTC. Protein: CASSRTSGGNYNEQFF.

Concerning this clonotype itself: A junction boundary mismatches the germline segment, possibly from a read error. CDR3 region: CASSQASSYEQNF. Written as DNA, the CDR3 is TGTGCCAGCAGTCAGGCGAGCTCCTACGAGCAGAACTTC. This chain uses TRBV7-9 with TRBJ2-7; the D is unclear. CDR1 and CDR2 from the germline V gene are SEHNR and FQNEAQ (reference sequence). CDR3 length: 13 residues.